Described below is a single TCR beta chain sequence and its context. The target antigen is unknown. These data come from a study of identical twins. Findings and caveats of the study: Zero-insertion analyses could be partly confounded by invariant MAIT and iNKT cells.

The CDR3 loop spans 15 amino acids. Germline lookup yields CDR1 MNHEY and CDR2 SVGAGI. V was cut by 0 bases and J by 4 bases, with 12 bases left in between. A universal primer site was added by template switching, and unique molecular identifiers were carried by the cDNA. TCRdb processed the 5' RACE reads anew with MiXCR; each CDR3 protein has one entry. The repertoire holds around 370,000 distinct CDR3 sequences, approximately 8.8% seen once, with about 9.1% in the top ten. This TCR derives from a woman aged 50 to 60 in good health. The chain has TRBV6-5 and TRBJ2-5, with D maybe TRBD1 (5 bases). Sequencing used naive T cells sorted from blood. DNA of the CDR3: TGTGCCAGCAGTTACTCCTGGACAACCCTAGAGACCCAGTACTTC. It encodes CASSYSWTTLETQYF.